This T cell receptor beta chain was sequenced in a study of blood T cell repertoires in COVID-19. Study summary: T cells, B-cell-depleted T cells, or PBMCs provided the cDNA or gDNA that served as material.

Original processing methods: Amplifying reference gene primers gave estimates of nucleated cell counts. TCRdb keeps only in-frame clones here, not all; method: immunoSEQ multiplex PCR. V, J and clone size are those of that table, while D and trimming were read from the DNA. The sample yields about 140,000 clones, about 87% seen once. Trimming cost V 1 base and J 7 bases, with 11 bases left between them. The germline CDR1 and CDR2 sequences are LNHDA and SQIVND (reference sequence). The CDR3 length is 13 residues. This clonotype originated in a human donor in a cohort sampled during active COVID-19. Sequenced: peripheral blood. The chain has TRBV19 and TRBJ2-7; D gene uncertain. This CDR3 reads CASSIGVLREQYF. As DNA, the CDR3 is TGTGCCAGTAGTATAGGCGTACTGCGGGAGCAGTACTTC. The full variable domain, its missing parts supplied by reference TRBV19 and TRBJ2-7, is DGGITQSPKYLFRKEGQNVTLSCEQNLNHDAMYWYRQDPGQGLRLIYYSQIVNDFQKGDIAEGYSVSREKKESFPLTVTSAQKNPTAFYLCASSIGVLREQYFGPGTRLTVT.